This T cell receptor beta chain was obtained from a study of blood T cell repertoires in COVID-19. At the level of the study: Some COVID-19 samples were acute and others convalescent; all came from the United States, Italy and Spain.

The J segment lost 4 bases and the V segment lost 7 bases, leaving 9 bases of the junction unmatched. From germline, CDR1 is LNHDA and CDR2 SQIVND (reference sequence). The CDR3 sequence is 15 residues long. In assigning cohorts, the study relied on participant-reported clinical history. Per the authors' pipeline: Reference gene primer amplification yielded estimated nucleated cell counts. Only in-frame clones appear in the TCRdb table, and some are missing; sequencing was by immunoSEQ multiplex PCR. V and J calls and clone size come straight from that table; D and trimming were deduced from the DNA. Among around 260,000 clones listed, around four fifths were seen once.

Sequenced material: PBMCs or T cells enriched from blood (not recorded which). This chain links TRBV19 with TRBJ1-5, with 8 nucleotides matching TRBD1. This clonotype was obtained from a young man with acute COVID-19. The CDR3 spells CASTSGQGWNQPQHF. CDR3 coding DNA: TGTGCCAGTACCTCTGGACAGGGTTGGAATCAGCCCCAGCATTTT.